This record covers a single T cell receptor (beta chain). Its antigen is not identified. The data stem from a study of T cell responses to AZD1222 COVID-19 vaccine. Regarding the study as a whole: A mostly white British donor set with more females was recruited, and clonal diversity was possibly underestimated. Spike regions recognized by vaccine-associated CD4 TCRs spanned the protein, led by 160-218 and 743-854.

Germline V gives CDR1 SEHNR, CDR2 FQNEAQ (reference sequence). The CDR3 extends over 16 amino acids. V dropped 3 bases and J dropped 5 bases, with 17 bases sitting between them. Sequencing used immunoSEQ multiplex PCR; TCRdb keeps in-frame clones, though not all of them. The sample shows some 140,000 clones, roughly 90% of them seen only once. The chain links TRBV7-9 to TRBJ2-1; D call uncertain. The TCR sequence derives from an adult in good health. This specimen consisted of peripheral blood, obtained on day 0 of AZD1222 vaccination. In DNA form, the CDR3 reads TGTGCCAGCAGCTTGGAATTTTGGTCGCTACACAATGAGCAGTTCTTC. This translates into CASSLEFWSLHNEQFF.